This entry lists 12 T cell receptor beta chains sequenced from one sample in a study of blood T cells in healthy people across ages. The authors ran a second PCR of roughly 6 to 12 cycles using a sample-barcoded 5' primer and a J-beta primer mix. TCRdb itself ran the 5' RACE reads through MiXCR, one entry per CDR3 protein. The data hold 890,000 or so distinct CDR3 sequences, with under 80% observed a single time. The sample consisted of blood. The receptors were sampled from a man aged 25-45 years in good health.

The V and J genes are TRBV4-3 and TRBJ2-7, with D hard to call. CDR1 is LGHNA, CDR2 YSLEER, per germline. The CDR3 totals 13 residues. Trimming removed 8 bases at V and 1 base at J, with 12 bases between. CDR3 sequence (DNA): TGCGCCAGCGGTCAAAGCCGGTCCTACGAGCAGTACTTC. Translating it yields CASGQSRSYEQYF.

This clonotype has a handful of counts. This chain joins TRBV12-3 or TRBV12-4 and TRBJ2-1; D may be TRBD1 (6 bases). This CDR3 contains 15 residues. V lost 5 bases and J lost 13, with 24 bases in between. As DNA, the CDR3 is TGTGCCAGCAGTCACAACAGGGCTGGGCGAGAGACCCAGTTCTTC. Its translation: CASSHNRAGRETQFF.

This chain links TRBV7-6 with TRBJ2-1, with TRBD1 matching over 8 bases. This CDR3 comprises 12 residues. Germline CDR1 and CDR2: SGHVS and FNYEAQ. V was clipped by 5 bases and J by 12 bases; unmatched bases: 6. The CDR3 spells CASSPLGTGQFF. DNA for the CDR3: TGTGCCAGCAGCCCTTTGGGGACAGGGCAGTTCTTC.

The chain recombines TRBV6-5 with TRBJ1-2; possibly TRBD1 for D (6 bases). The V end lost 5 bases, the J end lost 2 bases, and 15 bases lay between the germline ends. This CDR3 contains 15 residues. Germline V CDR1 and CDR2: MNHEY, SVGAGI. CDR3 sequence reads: CASSDGQNHNYGYTF. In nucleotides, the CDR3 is TGTGCCAGCAGTGACGGACAGAATCACAACTATGGCTACACCTTC.

CDR3 DNA sequence: TGTGCCAGCAGTTCTGCTGCTAGCGGGTGGACAGATACGCAGTATTTT. Translated: CASSSAASGWTDTQYF. This chain joins TRBV28 and TRBJ2-3, with TRBD2 matching 8 bases. Germline V gives CDR1 MDHEN, CDR2 SYDVKM. This CDR3 has 16 residues. Trimming removed 4 bases from V and 3 bases from J; junction bases left unmatched: 9. Full variable domain (rest looked up from reference TRBV28 and TRBJ2-3): DVKVTQSSRYLVKRTGEKVFLECVQDMDHENMFWYRQDPGLGLRLIYFSYDVKMKEKGDIPEGYSVSREKKERFSLILESASTNQTSMYLCASSSAASGWTDTQYFGPGTRLTVL.

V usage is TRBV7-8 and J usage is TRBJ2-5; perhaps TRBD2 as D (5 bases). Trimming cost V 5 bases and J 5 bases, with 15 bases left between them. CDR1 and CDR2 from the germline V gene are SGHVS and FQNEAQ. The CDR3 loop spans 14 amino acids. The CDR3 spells CASSPRNGEETQYF. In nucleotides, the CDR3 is TGTGCCAGCAGCCCCCGGAACGGGGAGGAGACCCAGTACTTC.

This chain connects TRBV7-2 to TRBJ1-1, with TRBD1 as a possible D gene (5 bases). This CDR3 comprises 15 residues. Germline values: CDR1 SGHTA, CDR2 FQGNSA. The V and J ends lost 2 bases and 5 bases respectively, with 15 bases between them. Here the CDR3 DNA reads TGTGCCAGCAGCTTACCCCACGGTGGGGGAACTGAAGCTTTCTTT. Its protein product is CASSLPHGGGTEAFF.

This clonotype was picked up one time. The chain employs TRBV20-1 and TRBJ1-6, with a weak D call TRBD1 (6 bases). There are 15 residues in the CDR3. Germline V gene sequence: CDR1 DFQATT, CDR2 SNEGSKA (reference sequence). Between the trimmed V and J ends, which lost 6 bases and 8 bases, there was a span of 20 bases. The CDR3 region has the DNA TGCAGTGCCCGGTATGGGGGGCGGATAGATTCACCCCTCCACTTT. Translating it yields CSARYGGRIDSPLHF.

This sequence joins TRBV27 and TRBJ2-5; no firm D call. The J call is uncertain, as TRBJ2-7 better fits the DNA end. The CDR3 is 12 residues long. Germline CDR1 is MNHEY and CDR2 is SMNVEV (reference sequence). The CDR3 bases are TGTGCCAGCAGTGGGTCCCACTACGAGCAGTACTTC. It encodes CASSGSHYEQYF.

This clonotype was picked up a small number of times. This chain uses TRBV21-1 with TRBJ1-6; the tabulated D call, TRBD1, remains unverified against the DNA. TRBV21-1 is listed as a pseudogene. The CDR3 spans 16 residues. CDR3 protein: CASSKGGTAPNSPLHF. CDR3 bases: TGTGCCAGCAGCAAAGGAGGCACAGCCCCGAATTCACCCCTCCACTTT.

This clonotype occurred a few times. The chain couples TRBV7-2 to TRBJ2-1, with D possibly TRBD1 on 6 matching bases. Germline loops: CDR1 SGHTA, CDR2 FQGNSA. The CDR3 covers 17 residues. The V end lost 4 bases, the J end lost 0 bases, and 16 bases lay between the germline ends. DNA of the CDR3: TGTGCCAGCAGCTGGGCCGGACAGATGAGCTCCTACAATGAGCAGTTCTTC. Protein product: CASSWAGQMSSYNEQFF.

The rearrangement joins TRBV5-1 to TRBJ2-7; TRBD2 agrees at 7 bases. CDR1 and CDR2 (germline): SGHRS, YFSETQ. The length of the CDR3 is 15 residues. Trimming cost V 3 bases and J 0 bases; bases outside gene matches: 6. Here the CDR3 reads CASSSTGTTSYEQYF. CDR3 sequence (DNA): TGCGCCAGCAGCTCTACCGGGACTACCTCCTACGAGCAGTACTTC.